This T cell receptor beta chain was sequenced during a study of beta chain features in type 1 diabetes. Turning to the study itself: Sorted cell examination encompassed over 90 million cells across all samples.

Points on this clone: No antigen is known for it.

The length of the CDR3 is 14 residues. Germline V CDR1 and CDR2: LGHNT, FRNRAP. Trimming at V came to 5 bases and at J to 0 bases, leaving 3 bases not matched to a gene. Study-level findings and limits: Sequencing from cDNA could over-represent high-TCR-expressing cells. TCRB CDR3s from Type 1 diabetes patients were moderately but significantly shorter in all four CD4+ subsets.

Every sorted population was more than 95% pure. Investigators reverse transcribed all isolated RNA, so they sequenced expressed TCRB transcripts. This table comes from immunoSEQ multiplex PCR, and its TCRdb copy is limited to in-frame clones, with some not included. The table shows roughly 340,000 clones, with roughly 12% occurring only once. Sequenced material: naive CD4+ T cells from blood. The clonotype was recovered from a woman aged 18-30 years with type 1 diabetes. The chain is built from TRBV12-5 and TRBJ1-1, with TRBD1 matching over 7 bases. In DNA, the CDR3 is TGTGCTAGTGGTGAACAGGGGATGAACACTGAAGCTTTCTTT. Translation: CASGEQGMNTEAFF.